This is a list of T cell receptor beta chains from one sample in a study of T cells expressing NK-cell markers. From the 5' RACE reads, TCRdb lists one entry per CDR3 protein and no DNA. In total, the table holds a few hundred thousand distinct CDR3 sequences. The source material was blood T cells: a sorted CD56 or NKG2C T cell subset, CD4+ or CD8+ T cells, or bulk PBMC T cells (not recorded which). Receptors were obtained from a man between 18 and 69 years old in good health. The CDR3 runs from the conserved cysteine through the conserved F or W.

J	V	CDR3
TRBJ2-1	TRBV14	CASSLRDGRPNEQFF
TRBJ1-4	TRBV18	CASSPDGLTNEKLFF
TRBJ2-2	TRBV7-9	CACPRLDPDVTGELFF
TRBJ2-2	TRBV12-3/TRBV12-4	CASNYGGGTGELFF
TRBJ1-2	TRBV27	CASSPRGYDGYTF
TRBJ1-5	TRBV7-2	CASSLDRGWNQPQHF
TRBJ1-5	TRBV18	CASSPYGQFSNQPQHF
TRBJ2-6	TRBV12-3/TRBV12-4	CASSLTFRLTGANVLTF
TRBJ2-7	TRBV5-4	CASSLAGQESYEQYF
TRBJ1-6	TRBV6-1	CASSEVDPRDSPLHF
TRBJ2-5	TRBV12-5	CASRISGGNQETQYF
TRBJ2-3	TRBV10-3	CAISEGSLAGGDTQYF
TRBJ1-2	TRBV6-5	CASSYGGANYGYTF
TRBJ2-1	TRBV6-1	CASSGTGRYEQFF
TRBJ2-4	TRBV19	CASSREGQGIRTKNIQYF
TRBJ1-5	TRBV7-2	CASSLTFNDQPQHF
TRBJ2-2	TRBV7-9	CAVGERIGELFF
TRBJ2-7	TRBV2	CASSEAQLAAYEQYF
TRBJ2-5	TRBV9	CASSRLLAGGLETQYF
TRBJ2-2	TRBV6-5	CASSPRRRTNTGELFF
TRBJ2-2	TRBV6-5	CASSYPSGVPATGELFF
TRBJ2-3	TRBV4-1	CASSQDKGLAGGSATQYF
TRBJ2-7	TRBV11-1	CASSSIQWDGTYEQYF
TRBJ2-1	TRBV2	CASSDLLASSYNEQFF
TRBJ2-3	TRBV9	CATSPGHGRTDTQYF
TRBJ2-1	TRBV2	CASSVVLYNEQFF
TRBJ1-4	TRBV5-1	CASKNDGPWEKLFF
TRBJ2-1	TRBV6-2/TRBV6-3	CASRKTGGAYNEQFF
TRBJ1-1	TRBV11-3	CASSLWGGMNTEAFF
TRBJ2-3	TRBV6-1	CASSEGMGGADTQYF
TRBJ2-2	TRBV6-1	CASRLGFTGELFF
TRBJ2-3	TRBV7-2	CASSLRETRGDTQYF
TRBJ2-1	TRBV5-6	CASSLAFRTGPSRQEQFF
TRBJ2-1	TRBV28	CASLASGGSNEQFF
TRBJ1-1	TRBV5-1	CASRFRQQNTEAFF
TRBJ2-5	TRBV18	CASSLGTDLRETQYF
TRBJ1-5	TRBV12-3/TRBV12-4	CASRRQGVRQPQHF
TRBJ1-6	TRBV7-2	CASSPVRVRLPLHF
TRBJ2-7	TRBV19	CASSRTGYYEQYF
TRBJ2-1	TRBV12-3/TRBV12-4	CASQRLSGVYNEQFF
TRBJ2-3	TRBV6-1	CASSRFSTGLNTHTQYF
TRBJ2-2	TRBV27	CASSLSPGQGSTGELFF